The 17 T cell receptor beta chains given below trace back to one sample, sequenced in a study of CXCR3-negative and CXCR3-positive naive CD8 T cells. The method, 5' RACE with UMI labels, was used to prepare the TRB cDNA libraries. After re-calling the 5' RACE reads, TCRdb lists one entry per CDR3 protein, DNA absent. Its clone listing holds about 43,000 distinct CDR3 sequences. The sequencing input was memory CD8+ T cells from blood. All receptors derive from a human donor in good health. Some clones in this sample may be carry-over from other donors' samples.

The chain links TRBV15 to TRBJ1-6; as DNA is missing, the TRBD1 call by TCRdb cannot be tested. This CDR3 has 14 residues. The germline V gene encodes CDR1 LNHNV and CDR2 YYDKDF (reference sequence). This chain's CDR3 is CATSRDGANSPLHF.

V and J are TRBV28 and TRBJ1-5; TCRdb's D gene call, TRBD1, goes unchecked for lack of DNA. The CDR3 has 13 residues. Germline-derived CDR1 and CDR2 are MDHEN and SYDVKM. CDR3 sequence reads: CASRAVGAQPQHF.

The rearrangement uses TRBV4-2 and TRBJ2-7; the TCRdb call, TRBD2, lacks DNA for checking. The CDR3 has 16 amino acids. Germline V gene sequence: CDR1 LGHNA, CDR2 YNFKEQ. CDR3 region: CASSQDSLAGVYEQYF.

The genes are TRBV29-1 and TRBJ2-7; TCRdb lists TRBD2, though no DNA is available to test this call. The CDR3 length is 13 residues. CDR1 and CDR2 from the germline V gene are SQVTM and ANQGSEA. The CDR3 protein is CSVDSRAGNEQYF.

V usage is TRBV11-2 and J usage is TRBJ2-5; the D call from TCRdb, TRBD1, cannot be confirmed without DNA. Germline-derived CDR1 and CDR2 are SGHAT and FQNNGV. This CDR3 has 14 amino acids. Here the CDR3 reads CASSLFTGEETQYF.

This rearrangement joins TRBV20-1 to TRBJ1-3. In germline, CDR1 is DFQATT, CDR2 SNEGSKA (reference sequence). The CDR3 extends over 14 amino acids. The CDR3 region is CSAREVSSGNTIYF.

This CDR3 reads CASTLGGGEQYF. V is TRBV12-3 or TRBV12-4 and J is TRBJ2-7; TCRdb selects TRBD1, and the lack of DNA leaves this call unchecked. The length of the CDR3 is 12 residues.

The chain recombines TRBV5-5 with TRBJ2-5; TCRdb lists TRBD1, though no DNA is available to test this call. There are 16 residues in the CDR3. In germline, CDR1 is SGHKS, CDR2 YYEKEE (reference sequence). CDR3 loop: CASSLWVTGYQETQYF. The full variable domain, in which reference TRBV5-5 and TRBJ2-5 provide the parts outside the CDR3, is DAGVTQSPTHLIKTRGQQVTLRCSPISGHKSVSWYQQVLGQGPQFIFQYYEKEERGRGNFPDRFSARQFPNYSSELNVNALLLGDSALYLCASSLWVTGYQETQYFGPGTRLLVL.

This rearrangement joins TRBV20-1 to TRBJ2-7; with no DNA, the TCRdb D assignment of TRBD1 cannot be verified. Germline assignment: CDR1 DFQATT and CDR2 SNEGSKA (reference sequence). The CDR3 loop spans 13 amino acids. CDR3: CSAPGTVTYEQYF.

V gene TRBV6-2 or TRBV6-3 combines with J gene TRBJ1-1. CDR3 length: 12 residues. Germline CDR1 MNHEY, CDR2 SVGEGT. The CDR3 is CASSLLETEAFF.

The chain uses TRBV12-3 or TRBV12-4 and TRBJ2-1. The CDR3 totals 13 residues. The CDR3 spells CASSFQRYNEQFF.

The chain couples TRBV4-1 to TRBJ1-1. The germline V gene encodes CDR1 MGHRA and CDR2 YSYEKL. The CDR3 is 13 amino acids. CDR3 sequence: CASSQEGWTEAFF.

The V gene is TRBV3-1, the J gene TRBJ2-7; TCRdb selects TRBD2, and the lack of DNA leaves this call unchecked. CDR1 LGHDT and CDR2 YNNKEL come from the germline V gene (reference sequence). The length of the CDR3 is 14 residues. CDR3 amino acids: CASSPARGIYEQYF.

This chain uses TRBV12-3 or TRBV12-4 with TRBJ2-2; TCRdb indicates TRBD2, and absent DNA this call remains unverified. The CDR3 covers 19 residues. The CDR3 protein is CASSLLVDSGGRDDGELFF.

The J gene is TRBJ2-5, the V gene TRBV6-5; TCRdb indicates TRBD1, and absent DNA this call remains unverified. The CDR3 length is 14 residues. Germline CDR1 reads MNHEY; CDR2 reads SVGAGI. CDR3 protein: CASSPGTAQETQYF.

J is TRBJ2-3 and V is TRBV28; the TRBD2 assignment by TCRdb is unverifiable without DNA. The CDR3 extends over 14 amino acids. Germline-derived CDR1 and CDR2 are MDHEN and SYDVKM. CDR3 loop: CASRGLEVTDTQYF.

CDR3 sequence: CSVEDNLTGELFF. The chain is built from TRBV29-1 and TRBJ2-2. This CDR3 comprises 13 residues. The germline CDR1 and CDR2 sequences are SQVTM and ANQGSEA.